A selection of T cell receptor beta chains follows, all from one sample in a study of shared clonotypes between healthy human individuals. TCRdb's copy holds only in-frame clones and misses some; the assay was immunoSEQ multiplex PCR. The sample yields about 380,000 clones, around 96% seen once. Sequencing input: memory CD8+ T cells sorted from blood. The receptor source for this set is a man younger than 40 in good health. Each CDR3 is given with its conserved first and last residue. Each record gives: V gene, J gene, D gene, clone size, CDR3 DNA, CDR3 protein. A D gene is named only where the DNA matches it firmly. Some rows have no size entry. The others give once, few or many, or a class for an expanded clone.

TRBV27	TRBJ2-4	NA	NA	TGTGCCAGCAGTTTACGAGGGGCCCACATTCAGTACTTC	CASSLRGAHIQYF
TRBV5-6	TRBJ1-1	NA	NA	TGTGCCAGCAGCGACGGGGCTGAAGCTTTCTTT	CASSDGAEAFF
TRBV30	TRBJ2-1	TRBD2	NA	TGTGCCTGGAGTCGGGAGGGTGAGCAGTTCTTC	CAWSREGEQFF
TRBV10-3	TRBJ2-7	TRBD2	once	TGTGCCATCAGTGGAGGACTAGCGGGGACCTACGAGCAGTACTTC	CAISGGLAGTYEQYF
TRBV10-3	TRBJ1-1	NA	NA	TGTGCCAGCCGTAACGAAGGGCTGAACACTGAAGCTTTCTTT	CASRNEGLNTEAFF
TRBV5-5	TRBJ1-6	NA	NA	TGTGCCAGCAGCTACGTCGGTGTGGGGAATTCACCCCTCCACTTT	CASSYVGVGNSPLHF
TRBV5-1	TRBJ2-1	TRBD2	NA	TGCGCCAGCAGCGGGCTAGCGGGTTACAATGAGCAGTTCTTC	CASSGLAGYNEQFF
TRBV7-9	TRBJ2-1	TRBD2	NA	TGTGCCAGCAGCTTAGGTCTAGCGGGAGGGGGGTCCTACAATGAGCAGTTCTTC	CASSLGLAGGGSYNEQFF
TRBV15	TRBJ2-7	TRBD1	NA	TGTGCCACCAGCAGAGTCCCCAGGGGGAGCCTCTCCTACGAGCAGTACTTC	CATSRVPRGSLSYEQYF
TRBV27	TRBJ2-2	TRBD2	NA	TGTGCCAGCAGTTTCCTCCCAATTAGCGGGAGGGTCACCGGGGAGCTGTTTTTT	CASSFLPISGRVTGELFF
TRBV29-1	TRBJ2-2	NA	NA	TGCAGCGTTGGGCAGGGCGCCGGGGAGCTGTTTTTT	CSVGQGAGELFF
TRBV28	TRBJ2-7	NA	NA	TGTGCCAGCAGGGGTTACACAGGGCGGCGGGCCGAGCAGTACTTC	CASRGYTGRRAEQYF
TRBV7-2	TRBJ2-6	NA	once	TGTGCCAGCAGCTTAGAGGGGGGCTCTGGGGCCAACGTCCTGACTTTC	CASSLEGGSGANVLTF
TRBV6-1	TRBJ1-4	TRBD1	NA	TGTGCCAGCAGTGAAGAGGACAGGGGGCGAAAGGAAAAACTGTTTTTT	CASSEEDRGRKEKLFF
TRBV29-1	TRBJ2-1	TRBD2	NA	TGCAGCGCGCGGGGCGGGAGGGTTCCTGAGCAGTTCTTC	CSARGGRVPEQFF
TRBV29-1	TRBJ2-2	TRBD2	NA	TGCAGCGTTGGGACTAGCGGGAACACCGGGGAGCTGTTTTTT	CSVGTSGNTGELFF
TRBV29-1	TRBJ1-5	NA	NA	TGCAGCGTTGCGGCAGGCAATCAGCCCCAGCATTTT	CSVAAGNQPQHF
TRBV18	TRBJ2-7	TRBD2	NA	TGTGCCAGCTCACTCCAGACTAGCGGGAGGACCTACGAGCAGTACTTC	CASSLQTSGRTYEQYF
TRBV5-1	TRBJ2-3	NA	NA	TGCGCCAGCAGCTCGTTGACAGGTTCTTTCACAGATACGCAGTATTTT	CASSSLTGSFTDTQYF
TRBV7-2	TRBJ2-1	TRBD2	once	TGTGCCAGCAGCTTAGGGACTAGCGCCTACAATGAGCAGTTCTTC	CASSLGTSAYNEQFF
TRBV10-3	TRBJ2-7	TRBD2	NA	TGTGCCATCAGTGAGTCCCGGTGGCTAGCGGGAGATCACGAGCAGTACTTC	CAISESRWLAGDHEQYF
TRBV6-4	TRBJ2-3	TRBD2	once	TGTGCCAGCAGTCTCGTGGCGGGAGGAGCAGATACGCAGTATTTT	CASSLVAGGADTQYF